Below, 23 T cell receptor beta chains from the same sample are listed, as sequenced in a study of OX40 agonist ivuxolimab in advanced cancers. Library prep was done by the immunoSEQ multiplex PCR assay. As stored in TCRdb, this immuneACCESS dataset retains in-frame rearrangements with V and J assigned. A fraction of the clones does not appear; measured against another copy, unresolved V genes explain less than half of the discrepancy, and the remainder lacks a known reason. In this sample the table shows tens of thousands of clones, around 77% of which occur a single time. The leading ten clones occupy approximately 2% of the sample. Sequenced here: CD4+ or CD8+ T cells sorted from blood, sampled in a trial of the OX40 agonist ivuxolimab. The receptor set was obtained from an adult with an advanced solid tumor such as melanoma, head and neck, liver or kidney cancer.

The chain has TRBV28 and TRBJ1-1, with D unclear. The CDR3 covers 16 residues. CDR1 is MDHEN and CDR2 is SYDVKM in the germline V gene. The V gene lost 1 base and the J gene lost 0 bases, with 12 bases spanning the gap. CDR3 region: CASSLSDLVVNTEAFF. The CDR3 DNA is TGTGCCAGCAGTTTATCGGACCTGGTGGTGAACACTGAAGCTTTCTTT.

This chain uses TRBV19 with TRBJ1-1, with D uncertain. Germline lookup yields CDR1 LNHDA and CDR2 SQIVND (reference sequence). V was trimmed by 4 bases and J by 1 base, leaving 13 bases between them. The CDR3 covers 15 residues. CDR3 protein: CASSNSWTANTEAFF. CDR3 sequence (DNA): TGTGCCAGTAGTAACTCTTGGACTGCGAACACTGAAGCTTTCTTT. The entire variable domain, with the rest obtained from reference TRBV19 and TRBJ1-1, is as follows: DGGITQSPKYLFRKEGQNVTLSCEQNLNHDAMYWYRQDPGQGLRLIYYSQIVNDFQKGDIAEGYSVSREKKESFPLTVTSAQKNPTAFYLCASSNSWTANTEAFFGQGTRLTVV.

The rearrangement joins TRBV5-4 to TRBJ1-4, with 9 bases aligning to TRBD1. Looked up from germline, CDR1 is SGHNT and CDR2 is YYREEE (reference sequence). With V trimmed by 2 bases and J by 8 bases, 4 bases remained unmatched. This CDR3 region has 14 residues. The CDR3 region has the DNA TGTGCCAGCAGCTTACAGGGGGCGGCCGAAAAACTGTTTTTT. This translates into CASSLQGAAEKLFF.

This rearrangement joins TRBV28 to TRBJ1-2; a possible D gene is TRBD1 (6 bases). Per germline, CDR1 MDHEN and CDR2 SYDVKM. With 7 bases removed from V and 6 bases from J, the gap between germline ends came to 18 bases. The CDR3 is made up of 14 amino acids. The CDR3 DNA reads TGTGCCAGCAATACCCCAGGGGCAGACAATGGCTACACCTTC. It codes for CASNTPGADNGYTF.

Of note for this clone: Relative to the germline gene, one junction end is altered; a read error may explain this. The CDR3 sequence: CASSLASGRSGELFF. The CDR3 nucleotides are TGTGCCAGCAGCCTAGCTAGCGGGAGGTCCGGGGAGCTGTTTTTT. This chain joins TRBV7-2 and TRBJ2-2; 11 bases are shared with TRBD2. Germline CDR1 reads SGHTA; CDR2 reads FQGNSA. The CDR3 extends over 15 amino acids.

The chain uses TRBV11-3 and TRBJ2-5, with TRBD2 as a possible D gene (5 bases). Germline CDR1 is SGHNT and CDR2 is YENEEA. V was shortened by 5 bases and J by 2 bases, with 9 bases between the two germline ends. This CDR3 spans 13 amino acids. The CDR3 is CASSRSGQETQYF. For the CDR3, the DNA is TGTGCCAGCAGCAGAAGCGGACAAGAGACCCAGTACTTC.

The V and J genes are TRBV5-3 and TRBJ2-7; the match to TRBD2 covers 9 bases. TRBV5-3 is known as an ORF, though its function is uncertain. This CDR3 region has 17 residues. V trimming: 5 bases; J trimming: 1 base; junction bases outside the gene matches: 13. The CDR3 loop is CARRSGGLAGRSYEQYF. Written as DNA, the CDR3 is TGTGCCAGAAGATCGGGGGGCCTAGCGGGACGATCCTACGAGCAGTACTTC.

J is TRBJ1-3 and V is TRBV18; no clear D gene. This CDR3 is 15 amino acids long. Germline loops: CDR1 KGHSH, CDR2 LQKENI. Trimming left V 0 bases short and J 0 bases short, with 6 bases between. In DNA, the CDR3 is TGTGCCAGCTCACCACCGCAGATCTCTGGAAACACCATATATTTT. Its protein is CASSPPQISGNTIYF.

The gene calls are TRBV7-9 and TRBJ1-2; TRBD1 aligns across 10 bases. This CDR3 is built from 15 residues. Germline assignment: CDR1 SEHNR and CDR2 FQNEAQ (reference sequence). The V and J ends lost 5 bases and 6 bases, in that order; junction bases with no gene match: 9. The CDR3 region is CASSHRIGTGDGYTF. Written as DNA, the CDR3 is TGTGCCAGCAGCCACCGAATCGGGACAGGGGATGGCTACACCTTC.

V gene TRBV11-1 combines with J gene TRBJ2-1, with TRBD2 as a possible D gene (6 bases). The CDR3 totals 17 residues. The V gene's germline CDR1 is SGHAT and CDR2 FQDESV (reference sequence). Trimming shortened V by 3 bases and J by 0 bases, and 15 bases separated the two germline ends. CDR3 loop: CASSLGGLDTSYNEQFF. CDR3 nucleotide sequence: TGTGCCAGCAGCTTGGGAGGACTGGATACCTCCTACAATGAGCAGTTCTTC.

This clone has just a few counts. The chain joins TRBV7-2 to TRBJ1-5, with D maybe TRBD1 (6 bases). CDR3 length: 15 residues. Germline lookup yields CDR1 SGHTA and CDR2 FQGNSA. Trimming shortened V by 1 base and J by 4 bases, and 11 bases separated the two germline ends. The CDR3 bases are TGTGCCAGCAGCTTAGTGACAGGATCTAATCAGCCCCAGCATTTT. Translating gives CASSLVTGSNQPQHF.

The J gene is TRBJ2-1, the V gene TRBV5-1; 8 positions match TRBD2. Trimming cost V 4 bases and J 3 bases; bases outside gene matches: 9. Germline loops: CDR1 SGHRS, CDR2 YFSETQ. This CDR3 spans 16 amino acids. CDR3 DNA: TGCGCCAGCAGCCGCGGGGGTAGCGGGAACTACAATGAGCAGTTCTTC. Residues: CASSRGGSGNYNEQFF.

This chain connects TRBV28 to TRBJ2-3; no definite D call. Germline CDR1 and CDR2: MDHEN and SYDVKM. The V end lost 3 bases, the J end lost 0 bases, and 4 bases lay between the germline ends. This CDR3 comprises 13 residues. CDR3 nucleotide sequence: TGTGCCAGCAGTTTTTATAGCACAGATACGCAGTATTTT. It yields the protein CASSFYSTDTQYF.

This clone was detected once. V gene TRBV9 combines with J gene TRBJ2-3; 11 bases are shared with TRBD2. Trimming at V came to 0 bases and at J to 1 base, leaving 4 bases not matched to a gene. The CDR3 is made up of 17 amino acids. CDR1 is SGDLS and CDR2 is YYNGEE in the germline V gene. Here the CDR3 reads CASSVGLAGSGTDTQYF. CDR3 nucleotides: TGTGCCAGCAGCGTAGGACTAGCGGGATCGGGCACAGATACGCAGTATTTT.

The V gene is TRBV30, the J gene TRBJ1-6; D is ambiguous. The CDR3 consists of 13 residues. From germline, CDR1 is GTSNPN and CDR2 SVGIG (reference sequence). The ends were cut back, 5 bases at V and 7 bases at J, with 12 bases in the middle. CDR3 sequence (DNA): TGTGCCTGGGTGCCGAATTTCAATTCACCCCTCCACTTT. This gives the protein CAWVPNFNSPLHF.

This clone was counted many times. DNA for the CDR3: TGCGCCAGCAGCTTGGGGACTAGCGGGGAGACCCAGTACTTC. It specifies CASSLGTSGETQYF. V and J are TRBV5-1 and TRBJ2-5; 11 nucleotides align to TRBD2. The CDR3 extends over 14 amino acids. CDR1 is SGHRS and CDR2 is YFSETQ in the germline V gene. V was pared by 0 bases and J by 5 bases, with 0 bases of the junction left unmatched. Full variable domain (missing parts from reference TRBV5-1 and TRBJ2-5): KAGVTQTPRYLIKTRGQQVTLSCSPISGHRSVSWYQQTPGQGLQFLFEYFSETQRNKGNFPGRFSGRQFSNSRSEMNVSTLELGDSALYLCASSLGTSGETQYFGPGTRLLVL.

The chain employs TRBV14 and TRBJ2-3; 8 bases line up with TRBD2. Germline V gene sequence: CDR1 SGHDN, CDR2 FVKESK. J was trimmed by 2 bases and V by 5 bases; bases with no gene match: 3. This CDR3 has 14 residues. CDR3 loop: CASSKLAATDTQYF. In nucleotides, the CDR3 is TGTGCCAGCAGCAAACTAGCGGCCACAGATACGCAGTATTTT.

The CDR3 is CATSREGQGGNTIYF. The CDR3 DNA is TGTGCCACCAGCAGAGAGGGACAGGGGGGAAACACCATATATTTT. This chain uses TRBV15 with TRBJ1-3, with 10 bases lining up with TRBD1. CDR1 LNHNV and CDR2 YYDKDF come from the germline V gene (reference sequence). The CDR3 is 15 amino acids. Trimming took 0 bases from V and 4 from J; bases not matched to a gene: 0.

This chain joins TRBV28 and TRBJ2-1; 10 positions agree with TRBD2. CDR1 is MDHEN and CDR2 is SYDVKM in the germline V gene. CDR3 length equals 15 residues. After removal of 6 bases from V and 7 bases from J, the junction contained 9 bases not matched to a gene. CDR3 coding DNA: TGTGCCAGCAGCCCAGCGGGAGGGCCGGGTAATGAGCAGTTCTTC. Its protein product is CASSPAGGPGNEQFF.

The V call is TRBV5-8, the J call TRBJ2-7, with a possible D match to TRBD1 (6 bases). Germline lookup yields CDR1 SGHTS and CDR2 YDEGEE. This CDR3 has 13 amino acids. Trimming removed 4 bases from V and 0 bases from J, with 8 bases in between. The CDR3 coding sequence is TGTGCCAGCAGCGCAGGGGTCTCCTACGAGCAGTACTTC. It encodes CASSAGVSYEQYF.

This clone was seen a few times. The V call is TRBV6-1, the J call TRBJ2-7; 7 bases match TRBD2. The CDR3 length is 15 residues. CDR1 and CDR2 from the germline V gene are MNHNS and SASEGT. The ends lost 6 bases at V and 2 bases at J; junction bases unmatched: 10. CDR3 protein: CASSKGLADPYEQYF. In DNA, the CDR3 is TGTGCCAGCAGCAAAGGGCTAGCGGACCCCTACGAGCAGTACTTC.

This clone has just a few counts. The rearrangement uses TRBV5-1 and TRBJ1-1; tentatively, D is TRBD1 (6 bases). Germline assignment: CDR1 SGHRS and CDR2 YFSETQ. Trimming removed 0 bases from V and 1 base from J, with 10 bases in between. CDR3 length: 15 residues. The CDR3 reads CASSLVWGRNTEAFF. CDR3 bases: TGCGCCAGCAGCTTGGTTTGGGGGCGGAACACTGAAGCTTTCTTT.

The chain is built from TRBV5-1 and TRBJ2-7; D tentatively reads TRBD1 or TRBD2 (5 bases each). Germline assignment: CDR1 SGHRS and CDR2 YFSETQ. The ends were cut back, 5 bases at V and 1 base at J, with 10 bases in the middle. This CDR3 is 13 amino acids long. The CDR3 DNA reads TGCGCCAGCAGTCGGGACGTATCCTACGAGCAGTACTTC. Amino acid sequence: CASSRDVSYEQYF.